The next 30 T cell receptor beta chains were all read from a single sample in a study of T cells in Graves' hyperthyroidism and ophthalmopathy. The TCR beta CDR3 regions underwent amplification using RNA transcripts as the source. TCR CDR3 regions were first amplified by RT-PCR with HTBI primers. TCRdb used MiXCR to reprocess the multiplex PCR reads, holding one entry per CDR3 protein. The sample contains around 450,000 distinct CDR3 sequences, approximately 14% of which appear only once. Sequencing was done on a sample of blood. The receptors derive from a woman in her late teens or twenties with Graves' hyperthyroidism.

The CDR3 here is CASSVATQRRSGNTIYF. The DNA for the CDR3 is TGTGCCAGCAGTGTTGCTACACAGCGGAGGTCTGGAAACACCATATATTTT. J is TRBJ1-3 and V is TRBV6-2 or TRBV6-3; no definite D call. The CDR3 has 17 amino acids. Per germline, CDR1 MNHEY and CDR2 SVGEGT. V was trimmed by 5 bases and J by 1 base, leaving 18 bases between them.

This clonotype was detected only a few times. The rearrangement uses TRBV7-9 and TRBJ2-1; D is unclear. Germline V CDR1 and CDR2: SEHNR, FQNEAQ (reference sequence). CDR3 length: 18 residues. V lost 5 bases, J lost 1 base, and 21 bases lay in between. The CDR3 is CASSPSVRSRGSYNEQFF. The CDR3 DNA follows: TGTGCCAGCAGCCCCTCGGTAAGATCACGAGGATCCTACAATGAGCAGTTCTTC.

The chain uses TRBV5-1 and TRBJ1-3; TRBD1 aligns across 8 bases. The germline V gene encodes CDR1 SGHRS and CDR2 YFSETQ. This CDR3 region has 14 residues. The V gene end was trimmed by 4 bases and the J gene end by 2 bases; junction bases not matched to a gene: 2. CDR3 residues: CASSADRAGNTIYF. The DNA for the CDR3 is TGCGCCAGCAGCGCGGACAGGGCTGGAAACACCATATATTTT.

Many counts were recorded for this clonotype. The chain joins TRBV12-3 or TRBV12-4 to TRBJ2-7; D unclear. This CDR3 is 13 amino acids long. V lost 6 bases to trimming and J lost 2 bases, with 11 bases between them. CDR3 nucleotides: TGTGCCAGCAGCCTCTCTGGGCCCTACGAGCAGTACTTC. Translation gives CASSLSGPYEQYF.

The J gene is TRBJ2-6, the V gene TRBV3-1; no clear D. V lost 0 bases, J lost 3 bases, and 12 bases lay in between. Germline V gene sequence: CDR1 LGHDT, CDR2 YNNKEL (reference sequence). This CDR3 region has 17 residues. CDR3 in amino acids: CASSQDIIGLGANVLTF. CDR3 in DNA: TGTGCCAGCAGCCAAGATATTATAGGGCTTGGGGCCAACGTCCTGACTTTC.

The rearrangement joins TRBV25-1 to TRBJ2-1, with 7 bases aligning to TRBD1. Per the germline V gene, CDR1 is MGHDK and CDR2 is SYGVNS. With 5 bases clipped from V and 2 bases from J, the junction kept 3 bases outside the gene matches. The CDR3 extends over 14 amino acids. The CDR3 spells CASSTQGAYNEQFF. CDR3 DNA sequence: TGTGCCAGCAGTACGCAGGGGGCCTACAATGAGCAGTTCTTC.

This clonotype has a handful of counts. This chain links TRBV29-1 with TRBJ1-1; 7 bases map to TRBD1. Looked up from germline, CDR1 is SQVTM and CDR2 is ANQGSEA. CDR3 size: 12 residues. With 5 bases clipped from V and 7 bases from J, the junction kept 7 bases outside the gene matches. Here the CDR3 DNA reads TGCAGCGTTCTCGACAGGGCGAGTGAAGCTTTCTTT. Translating gives CSVLDRASEAFF.

This clonotype was observed a few times. This chain links TRBV3-1 with TRBJ1-5, with unresolved D. Per germline, CDR1 LGHDT and CDR2 YNNKEL (reference sequence). The ends were cut back, 0 bases at V and 6 bases at J, with 9 bases in the middle. This CDR3 spans 14 amino acids. The CDR3: CASSQETGIQPQHF. CDR3 DNA sequence: TGTGCCAGCAGCCAAGAAACGGGGATTCAGCCCCAGCATTTT.

This clonotype was observed a handful of times. One junction end does not reproduce the germline sequence, and a read error may be involved. The chain recombines TRBV7-9 with TRBJ2-1; D possibly corresponds to TRBD2 (5 bases). The end of the DNA is better explained by TRBJ2-7, so the J call may be wrong. The germline CDR1 and CDR2 sequences are SEHNR and FQNEAQ (reference sequence). This CDR3 spans 17 amino acids. CDR3 sequence reads: CASSLYSAGSSYNEQYF. Written as DNA, the CDR3 is TGCGCCAGCAGCTTGTATTCGGCGGGCAGCTCCTACAATGAGCAGTACTTC.

This clonotype was seen at least ten times. The chain has TRBV27 and TRBJ2-1; 7 bases match TRBD1. CDR3 length: 15 amino acids. Germline CDR1 is MNHEY and CDR2 is SMNVEV (reference sequence). V shed 5 bases, J shed 2 bases, and the junction held 6 bases outside the gene matches. CDR3: CASSVEQGTYNEQFF. The CDR3 coding sequence is TGTGCCAGCAGTGTTGAACAGGGGACCTACAATGAGCAGTTCTTC.

Concerning this clonotype itself: With a much larger clone just one base away, this may be a read error. The J gene is TRBJ2-1, the V gene TRBV7-2; TRBD2 is a possible D gene (5 bases). With 1 base removed from V and 8 bases from J, the gap between germline ends came to 15 bases. Germline V gives CDR1 SGHTA, CDR2 FQGNSA. This CDR3 is built from 15 residues. The CDR3 coding sequence is TGTGCCAGCAGCTTAGGGACTGGCCACGGCGATGAGCAGTTCTTC. Amino acids: CASSLGTGHGDEQFF.

This chain connects TRBV4-2 to TRBJ2-3; D is undetermined. Germline V gives CDR1 LGHNA, CDR2 YNFKEQ. With 7 bases removed from V and 2 bases from J, the gap between germline ends came to 16 bases. The CDR3 loop spans 15 amino acids. The CDR3 is CASTGSGDSTDTQYF. Here the CDR3 DNA reads TGTGCCAGCACCGGGTCCGGAGACTCCACAGATACGCAGTATTTT.

This clonotype was picked up a small number of times. The J gene is TRBJ2-7, the V gene TRBV15; D gene uncertain. The CDR3 has 12 residues. Between the trimmed V and J ends, which lost 0 bases and 6 bases, there was a span of 6 bases. Germline V gene sequence: CDR1 LNHNV, CDR2 YYDKDF (reference sequence). The CDR3 region has the DNA TGTGCCACCAGCAGAGATGTCGGCGAGCAGTACTTC. Amino acids: CATSRDVGEQYF. Full variable domain (missing parts from reference TRBV15 and TRBJ2-7): DAMVIQNPRYQVTQFGKPVTLSCSQTLNHNVMYWYQQKSSQAPKLLFHYYDKDFNNEADTPDNFQSRRPNTSFCFLDIRSPGLGDTAMYLCATSRDVGEQYFGPGTRLTVT.

J is TRBJ1-2 and V is TRBV19, with TRBD1 identical over 7 bases. Trimming cost V 5 bases and J 2 bases; bases outside gene matches: 8. The germline V gene encodes CDR1 LNHDA and CDR2 SQIVND (reference sequence). This CDR3 contains 15 residues. Written as DNA, the CDR3 is TGTGCCAGTAGTGTCCGACAGGGATCAAACTATGGCTACACCTTC. Amino acid sequence: CASSVRQGSNYGYTF.

This clonotype was counted many times. This chain connects TRBV9 to TRBJ2-1, with 7 bases lining up with TRBD2. Germline CDR1 reads SGDLS; CDR2 reads YYNGEE. J lost 0 bases, V lost 0 bases, and 3 bases had no gene match. The CDR3 has 16 amino acids. The CDR3 nucleotides read TGTGCCAGCAGCGTAGGAGGCGGGAGCTCCTACAATGAGCAGTTCTTC. Amino acids: CASSVGGGSSYNEQFF. Together with reference TRBV9 and TRBJ2-1, the CDR3 gives the full variable domain: DSGVTQTPKHLITATGQRVTLRCSPRSGDLSVYWYQQSLDQGLQFLIQYYNGEERAKGNILERFSAQQFPDLHSELNLSSLELGDSALYFCASSVGGGSSYNEQFFGPGTRLTVL.

This sequence joins TRBV20-1 and TRBJ1-5; 8 bases map to TRBD1. Germline CDR1 reads DFQATT; CDR2 reads SNEGSKA (reference sequence). The CDR3 covers 13 residues. V trimming: 6 bases; J trimming: 5 bases; junction bases outside the gene matches: 6. The CDR3 DNA reads TGCAGTGCCGAAAGGACAGGGCATCAGCCCCAGCATTTT. It is translated as CSAERTGHQPQHF.

This clonotype has a count of ten or more. This chain joins TRBV28 and TRBJ2-7; D perhaps matches TRBD2 (7 bases). The CDR3 loop spans 16 amino acids. The V end lost 2 bases, the J end lost 5 bases, and 19 bases lay between the germline ends. The germline gives CDR1 MDHEN, CDR2 SYDVKM. CDR3 coding DNA: TGTGCCAGCAGTTTAAGCGTAGGAACAGGGACTAACGAGCAGTACTTC. Encoded protein: CASSLSVGTGTNEQYF.

This rearrangement joins TRBV5-6 to TRBJ1-6; no reliable D call. There are 13 residues in the CDR3. Per the germline V gene, CDR1 is SGHDT and CDR2 is YYEEEE. Deletions cut 0 bases from V and 9 bases from J, with 7 bases between. CDR3 loop: CASSLGVSSPLHF. Written as DNA, the CDR3 is TGTGCCAGCAGCTTGGGGGTTTCTTCACCCCTCCACTTT.

With respect to this clonotype: A much larger clone is a single base away; this may be a read error. This chain links TRBV28 with TRBJ1-1; 9 bases match TRBD1. J was trimmed by 5 bases and V by 8 bases; bases with no gene match: 9. CDR1 is MDHEN and CDR2 is SYDVKM in the germline V gene. The CDR3 runs to 14 residues. For the CDR3, the DNA is TGTGCCAGCGGTCAACCCGGGACAGGGACTGAAGCTTTCTTT. It codes for CASGQPGTGTEAFF.

The chain joins TRBV7-9 to TRBJ1-3, with TRBD1 matching 9 bases. Germline V gene data show CDR1 as SEHNR and CDR2 as FQNEAQ (reference sequence). J lost 6 bases, V lost 7 bases, and 4 bases had no gene match. The CDR3 runs to 13 residues. The DNA for the CDR3 is TGTGCCAGCAAGGGACAGGGCGAAAACACCATATATTTT. Its translation: CASKGQGENTIYF. Looking up the rest from reference TRBV7-9 and TRBJ1-3 gives the full variable domain: DTGVSQNPRHKITKRGQNVTFRCDPISEHNRLYWYRQTLGQGPEFLTYFQNEAQLEKSRLLSDRFSAERPKGSFSTLEIQRTEQGDSAMYLCASKGQGENTIYFGEGSWLTVV.

The table lists this clonotype with many counts. This chain connects TRBV20-1 to TRBJ2-7, with D possibly being TRBD1 or TRBD2 (7 bases each). The CDR3 is 15 amino acids. With 2 bases removed from V and 4 bases from J, the gap between germline ends came to 18 bases. CDR1 is DFQATT, CDR2 SNEGSKA, per germline (reference sequence). The CDR3 loop reads CSARRLGGGSYEQYF. As DNA, the CDR3 is TGCAGTGCTAGAAGGTTAGGGGGCGGGAGTTACGAGCAGTACTTC.

This clonotype was detected many times. V is TRBV11-2 and J is TRBJ1-2; 7 bases are shared with TRBD1. The CDR3 length is 12 residues. The junction had 1 base not matched to a gene; V was cut back by 3 bases and J by 6 bases. Germline V gene sequence: CDR1 SGHAT, CDR2 FQNNGV. CDR3 region: CASSLTGNGYTF. The CDR3, as DNA: TGTGCCAGCAGCTTGACAGGGAATGGCTACACCTTC.

The rearrangement joins TRBV6-5 to TRBJ2-1; 8 nucleotides agree with TRBD2. V lost 3 bases to trimming and J lost 4 bases; unmatched junction nucleotides: 11. The V gene's germline CDR1 is MNHEY and CDR2 SVGAGI. The CDR3 consists of 17 residues. CDR3: CASSYYLGSGGYNEQFF. DNA for the CDR3: TGTGCCAGCAGTTATTATCTTGGGAGCGGGGGATACAATGAGCAGTTCTTC.

J is TRBJ1-4 and V is TRBV9, with D unclear. Germline CDR1 SGDLS, CDR2 YYNGEE. The CDR3 consists of 15 residues. The V end lost 4 bases, the J end lost 0 bases, and 10 bases lay between the germline ends. CDR3 loop: CASSQEGATNEKLFF. The CDR3, as DNA: TGTGCCAGCAGCCAAGAGGGTGCAACTAATGAAAAACTGTTTTTT.

This clonotype has at least ten counts. V usage is TRBV20-1 and J usage is TRBJ2-5, with D hard to call. The CDR3 loop spans 13 amino acids. Per the germline V gene, CDR1 is DFQATT and CDR2 is SNEGSKA (reference sequence). V was shortened by 0 bases and J by 5 bases, with 10 bases between the two germline ends. The CDR3 DNA is TGCAGTGCTAGAGATCAACTATTCGAGACCCAGTACTTC. Protein product: CSARDQLFETQYF.

The chain couples TRBV24-1 to TRBJ2-1, with D perhaps given as TRBD1 or TRBD2 (5 bases each). V lost 5 bases and J lost 6, with 16 bases in between. Per germline, CDR1 KGHDR and CDR2 SFDVKD. CDR3 size: 15 residues. CDR3 amino acids: CATSGIRGPINEQFF. CDR3 DNA sequence: TGTGCCACCAGTGGGATCCGGGGCCCGATCAATGAGCAGTTCTTC.

Many counts were recorded for this clonotype. The J gene is TRBJ2-2, the V gene TRBV3-1; tentatively, D is TRBD2 (5 bases). Germline CDR1 and CDR2: LGHDT and YNNKEL (reference sequence). Trimming shortened V by 0 bases and J by 2 bases, and 16 bases separated the two germline ends. This CDR3 has 18 amino acids. CDR3 sequence (DNA): TGTGCCAGCAGCCAAGATTCGGGGAGCGGCCGTAACACCGGGGAGCTGTTTTTT. Translated: CASSQDSGSGRNTGELFF.

This clonotype has more than one count but fewer than ten. The chain combines TRBV20-1 with TRBJ1-5, with TRBD1 as a possible D gene (5 bases). V gave up 3 bases and J gave up 5 bases, with 23 bases separating them. The length of the CDR3 is 17 residues. Germline V gene data show CDR1 as DFQATT and CDR2 as SNEGSKA (reference sequence). In nucleotides, the CDR3 is TGCAGTGCTAGTGAGATTACGGGGACTACTTTAGATCAGCCCCAGCATTTT. It encodes CSASEITGTTLDQPQHF.

The sample holds many counts of this clonotype. V and J are TRBV6-1 and TRBJ2-2; 9 positions match TRBD1. There are 15 residues in the CDR3. Germline values: CDR1 MNHNS, CDR2 SASEGT. V was pared by 5 bases and J by 4 bases, with 5 bases of the junction left unmatched. CDR3 bases: TGTGCCAGCAGTCCCAGGACAGGGGTCACCGGGGAGCTGTTTTTT. This gives the protein CASSPRTGVTGELFF.

This clonotype was detected ten times or more. The J gene is TRBJ2-7, the V gene TRBV28; 9 bases line up with TRBD1. This CDR3 spans 15 amino acids. With V trimmed by 6 bases and J by 6 bases, 12 bases remained unmatched. Germline V gene data show CDR1 as MDHEN and CDR2 as SYDVKM. CDR3 nucleotides: TGTGCCAGCAGGACAGGGGGAGTGGAACTACGCGAGCAGTACTTC. It translates to CASRTGGVELREQYF.